The sequence of this TCR beta chain was determined in a study of regulatory dendritic cells for organ transplantation. CFSE-labeled sorted T cells met regulatory or mature dendritic cells for 4 to 6 days. In regard to this clone: What it binds is unknown.

Measured with immunoSEQ multiplex PCR; TCRdb has only the in-frame clones, and not every one. This sample carries over 8,500 clones, 60% to 85% of them seen once, and the ten largest clones take 2% to 3%. The CDR3 is 13 residues long. Looked up from germline, CDR1 is SGHKS and CDR2 is YYEKEE (reference sequence). V gave up 4 bases and J gave up 11 bases; unmatched junction bases: 10. This clonotype originated in a human donor in good health. The source material was memory CD4+ T cells from blood cultured with regulatory dendritic cells. The subset was: CD45RO+ memory T cells. The rearrangement joins TRBV5-5 to TRBJ1-2, with 8 bases lining up with TRBD1. This CDR3 is CASSPRTGIGYTF. In DNA, the CDR3 is TGTGCCAGCAGCCCACGGACAGGGATAGGTTACACCTTC. The variable domain in full, completed from reference TRBV5-5 and TRBJ1-2, reads DAGVTQSPTHLIKTRGQQVTLRCSPISGHKSVSWYQQVLGQGPQFIFQYYEKEERGRGNFPDRFSARQFPNYSSELNVNALLLGDSALYLCASSPRTGIGYTFGSGTRLTVV.